The clone carrying this T cell receptor (beta chain) was detected ten times or more. No antigen is known for it. These data originate in a study of breast tumors, draining lymph nodes, adjacent tissues. General study results and limits: Data fit most tumor T cells coming from lymph node, expanding in tumor.

The lymph nodes were axillary draining lymph nodes from breast cancer patients. TCRdb re-called the multiplex PCR reads through MiXCR, storing one row per CDR3 protein. This sample has about 270,000 distinct CDR3 sequences, with about 30% found just once. The origin of this receptor is a female donor with breast cancer. Some clones in this sample may be carry-over from other donors' samples. The sample taken for sequencing was axillary lymph node tissue.

In nucleotides, the CDR3 is TGTGCCAGTACGACCTTAGCTAACTATGGCTACACCTTC. Translation gives CASTTLANYGYTF. This chain connects TRBV19 to TRBJ1-2; D unresolved. CDR3 length: 13 residues. Trimming stripped 7 bases from V and 0 bases from J, with 9 bases between. CDR1 is LNHDA, CDR2 SQIVND, per germline (reference sequence).